What follows describes a single T cell receptor (beta chain). The record originates from a study of blood T cell repertoires in COVID-19. Across the whole study: PBMCs, B-cell-depleted T cells, or T cells were the source of the cDNA or gDNA that made up the material.

Generated by immunoSEQ multiplex PCR, the TCRdb table keeps only in-frame clones and is missing some. The sample carries approximately 400,000 clones, approximately 90% recorded once. The CDR3 extends over 13 amino acids. The ends were cut back, 3 bases at V and 6 bases at J, with 13 bases in the middle. Per germline, CDR1 SGHDT and CDR2 YYEEEE. The clonotype was recovered from a woman younger than 35 who had recovered from COVID-19. Sequenced input: PBMCs or T cells enriched from blood (not recorded which). This chain connects TRBV5-6 to TRBJ2-7; perhaps TRBD2 as D (5 bases). The CDR3, as DNA: TGTGCCAGCAGCTATCGAACCGGAGGCGAGCAGTACTTC. Translated: CASSYRTGGEQYF.